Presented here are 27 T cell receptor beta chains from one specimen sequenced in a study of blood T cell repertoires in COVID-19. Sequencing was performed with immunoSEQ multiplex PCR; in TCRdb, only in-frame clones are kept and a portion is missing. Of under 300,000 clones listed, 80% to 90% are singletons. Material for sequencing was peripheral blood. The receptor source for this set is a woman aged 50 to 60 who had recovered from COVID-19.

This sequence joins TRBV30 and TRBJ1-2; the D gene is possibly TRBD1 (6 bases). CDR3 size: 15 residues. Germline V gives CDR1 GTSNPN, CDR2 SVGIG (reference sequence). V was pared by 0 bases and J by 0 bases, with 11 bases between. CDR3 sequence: CAWSVRQGTNYGYTF. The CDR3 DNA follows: TGTGCCTGGAGTGTACGGCAGGGGACTAACTATGGCTACACCTTC. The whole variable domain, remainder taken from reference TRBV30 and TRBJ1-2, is SQTIHQWPATLVQPVGSPLSLECTVEGTSNPNLYWYRQAAGRGLQLLFYSVGIGQISSEVPQNLSASRPQDRQFILSSKKLLLSDSGFYLCAWSVRQGTNYGYTFGSGTRLTVV.

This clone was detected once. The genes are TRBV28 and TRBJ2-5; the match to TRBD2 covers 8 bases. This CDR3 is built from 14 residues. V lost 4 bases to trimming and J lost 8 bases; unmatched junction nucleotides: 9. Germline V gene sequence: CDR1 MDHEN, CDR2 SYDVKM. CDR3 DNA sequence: TGTGCCAGCAGTTCGCCGGGAGGGACAAGAACCCAGTACTTC. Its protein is CASSSPGGTRTQYF.

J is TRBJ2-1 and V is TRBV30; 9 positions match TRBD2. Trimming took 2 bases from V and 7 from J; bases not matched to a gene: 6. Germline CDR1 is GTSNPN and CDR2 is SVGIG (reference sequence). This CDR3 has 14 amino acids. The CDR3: CAWSRGGRGNEQFF. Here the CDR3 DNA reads TGTGCCTGGAGTCGGGGCGGGAGGGGTAATGAGCAGTTCTTC.

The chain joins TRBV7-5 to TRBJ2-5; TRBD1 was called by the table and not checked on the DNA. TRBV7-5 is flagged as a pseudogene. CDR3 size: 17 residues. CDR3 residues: CVRSLLCLDREQETQYF. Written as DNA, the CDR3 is TGTGTCAGAAGCTTACTGTGTCTGGACAGGGAGCAAGAGACCCAGTACTTC.

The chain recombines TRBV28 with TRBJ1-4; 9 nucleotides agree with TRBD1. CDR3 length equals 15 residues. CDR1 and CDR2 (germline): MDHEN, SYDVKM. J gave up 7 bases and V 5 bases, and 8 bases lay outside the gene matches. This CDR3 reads CASSAYRGRSEKLFF. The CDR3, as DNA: TGTGCCAGCAGTGCATACAGGGGGCGGTCTGAAAAACTGTTTTTT.

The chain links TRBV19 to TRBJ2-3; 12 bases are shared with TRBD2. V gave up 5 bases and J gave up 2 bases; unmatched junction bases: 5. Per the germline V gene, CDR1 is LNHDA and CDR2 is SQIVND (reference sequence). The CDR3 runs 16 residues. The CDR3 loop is CASSLAGGRITDTQYF. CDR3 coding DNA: TGTGCCAGTAGTCTAGCGGGGGGGCGTATCACAGATACGCAGTATTTT.

CDR3 coding DNA: TGTGCCAGCAGCCCCCTAGCGGGAGTGCACTACGAGCAGTACTTC. Translated, it gives CASSPLAGVHYEQYF. The chain links TRBV3-1 (or the pseudogene TRBV3-2) to TRBJ2-7; 10 bases agree with TRBD2. The trim removed 4 bases at V and 3 bases at J, leaving 6 bases unmatched. The CDR3 has 15 amino acids. Germline V lookup: CDR1 LGHDT, CDR2 YNNKEL (reference sequence).

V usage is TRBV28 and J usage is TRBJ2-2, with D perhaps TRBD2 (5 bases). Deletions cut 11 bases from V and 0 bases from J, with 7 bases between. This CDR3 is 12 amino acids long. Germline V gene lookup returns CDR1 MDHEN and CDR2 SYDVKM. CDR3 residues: CAGRSNTGELFF. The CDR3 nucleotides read TGTGCCGGGAGATCGAACACCGGGGAGCTGTTTTTT.

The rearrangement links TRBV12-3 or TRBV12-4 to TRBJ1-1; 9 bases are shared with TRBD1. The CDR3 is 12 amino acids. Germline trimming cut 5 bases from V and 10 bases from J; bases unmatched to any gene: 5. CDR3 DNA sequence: TGTGCCAGCAGTCCCCTGGACAGGGGAGCTTTCTTT. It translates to CASSPLDRGAFF.

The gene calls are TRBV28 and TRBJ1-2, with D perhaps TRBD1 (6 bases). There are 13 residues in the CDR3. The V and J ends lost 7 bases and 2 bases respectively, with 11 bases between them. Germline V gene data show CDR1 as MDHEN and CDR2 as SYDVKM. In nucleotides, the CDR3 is TGTGCCAGCACAGGTGACAGGAACTATGGCTACACCTTC. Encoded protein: CASTGDRNYGYTF.

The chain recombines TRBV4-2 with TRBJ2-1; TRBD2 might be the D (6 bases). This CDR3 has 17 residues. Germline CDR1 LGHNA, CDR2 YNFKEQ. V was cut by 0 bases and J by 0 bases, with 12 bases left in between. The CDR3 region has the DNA TGTGCCAGCAGCCAAGATCCCGCGGGGAGCTCCTACAATGAGCAGTTCTTC. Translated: CASSQDPAGSSYNEQFF.

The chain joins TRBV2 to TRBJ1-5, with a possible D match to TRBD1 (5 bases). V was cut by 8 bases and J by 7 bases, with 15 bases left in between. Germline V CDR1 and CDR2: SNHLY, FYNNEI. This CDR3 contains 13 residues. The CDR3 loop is CASGYLRGQPQHF. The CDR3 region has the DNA TGTGCCAGCGGCTACCTTCGGGGGCAGCCCCAGCATTTT.

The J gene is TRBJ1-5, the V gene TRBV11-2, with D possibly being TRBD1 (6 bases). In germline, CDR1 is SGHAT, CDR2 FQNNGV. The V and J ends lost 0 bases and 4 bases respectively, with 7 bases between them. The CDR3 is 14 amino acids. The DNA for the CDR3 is TGTGCCAGCAGCTTAGATAGGGGGAATCAGCCCCAGCATTTT. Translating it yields CASSLDRGNQPQHF.

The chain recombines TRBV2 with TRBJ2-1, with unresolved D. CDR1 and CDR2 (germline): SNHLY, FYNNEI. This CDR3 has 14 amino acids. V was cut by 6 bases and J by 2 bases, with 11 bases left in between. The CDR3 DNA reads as TGTGCCAGCAGAGAGGATGCTGCCTACAATGAGCAGTTCTTC. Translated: CASREDAAYNEQFF.

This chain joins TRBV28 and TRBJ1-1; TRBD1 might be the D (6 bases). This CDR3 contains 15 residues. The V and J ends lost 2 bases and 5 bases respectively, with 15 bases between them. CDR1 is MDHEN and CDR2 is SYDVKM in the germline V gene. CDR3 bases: TGTGCCAGCAGTTTAATGACAGGAGTTCGTACTGAAGCTTTCTTT. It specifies CASSLMTGVRTEAFF.

CDR3 coding DNA: TGTGCCAGCAGTTCACTCTTATCCGGGACAGGGGATTCACCCCTCCACTTT. The encoded protein is CASSSLLSGTGDSPLHF. The chain employs TRBV27 and TRBJ1-6; 10 bases map to TRBD1. The CDR3 runs to 17 residues. V gave up 4 bases and J gave up 8 bases; unmatched junction bases: 11. The germline gives CDR1 MNHEY, CDR2 SMNVEV (reference sequence).

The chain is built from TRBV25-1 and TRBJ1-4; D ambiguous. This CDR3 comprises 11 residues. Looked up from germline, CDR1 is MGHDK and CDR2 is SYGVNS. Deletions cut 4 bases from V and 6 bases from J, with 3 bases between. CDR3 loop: CASSAYEKLFF. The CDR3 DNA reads TGTGCCAGCAGTGCCTATGAAAAACTGTTTTTT.

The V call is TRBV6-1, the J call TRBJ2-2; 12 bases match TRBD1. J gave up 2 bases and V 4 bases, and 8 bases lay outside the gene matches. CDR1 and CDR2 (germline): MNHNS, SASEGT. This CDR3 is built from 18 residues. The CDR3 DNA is TGTGCCAGCAGTGTGACCGGGACAGGGGGCTTAAACACCGGGGAGCTGTTTTTT. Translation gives CASSVTGTGGLNTGELFF.

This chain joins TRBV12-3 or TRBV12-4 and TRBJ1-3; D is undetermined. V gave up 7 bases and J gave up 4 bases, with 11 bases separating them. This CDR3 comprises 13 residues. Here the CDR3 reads CASNTSPGNTIYF. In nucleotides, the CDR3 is TGTGCCAGCAACACCTCGCCCGGAAACACCATATATTTT.

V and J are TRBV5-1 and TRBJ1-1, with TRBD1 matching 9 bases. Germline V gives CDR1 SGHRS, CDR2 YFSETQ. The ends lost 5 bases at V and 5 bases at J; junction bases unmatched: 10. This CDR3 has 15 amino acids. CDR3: CASSLRGDRVTEAFF. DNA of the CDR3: TGCGCCAGCAGTCTGCGGGGGGACAGGGTTACTGAAGCTTTCTTT. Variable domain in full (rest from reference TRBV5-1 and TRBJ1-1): KAGVTQTPRYLIKTRGQQVTLSCSPISGHRSVSWYQQTPGQGLQFLFEYFSETQRNKGNFPGRFSGRQFSNSRSEMNVSTLELGDSALYLCASSLRGDRVTEAFFGQGTRLTVV.

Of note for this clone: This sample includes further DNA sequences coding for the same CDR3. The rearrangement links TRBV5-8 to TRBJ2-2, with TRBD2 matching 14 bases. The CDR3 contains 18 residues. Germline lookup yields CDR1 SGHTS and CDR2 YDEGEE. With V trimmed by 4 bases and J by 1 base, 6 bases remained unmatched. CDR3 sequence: CASSLAGLAGGNTGELFF. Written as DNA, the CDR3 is TGTGCCAGCAGCCTTGCCGGACTAGCGGGGGGGAACACCGGGGAGCTGTTTTTT.

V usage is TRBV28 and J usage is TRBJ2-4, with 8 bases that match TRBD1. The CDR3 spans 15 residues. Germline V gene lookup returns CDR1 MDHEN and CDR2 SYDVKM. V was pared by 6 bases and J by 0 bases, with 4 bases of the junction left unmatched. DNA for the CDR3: TGTGCCAGCAGCCCGGACAGGGTAGCCAAAAACATTCAGTACTTC. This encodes CASSPDRVAKNIQYF.

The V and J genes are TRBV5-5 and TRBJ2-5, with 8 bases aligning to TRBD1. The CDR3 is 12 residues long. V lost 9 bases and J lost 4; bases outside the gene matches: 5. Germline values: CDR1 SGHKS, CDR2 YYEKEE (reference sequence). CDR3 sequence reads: CATQGAGETQYF. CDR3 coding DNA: TGTGCCACCCAGGGGGCAGGAGAGACCCAGTACTTC.

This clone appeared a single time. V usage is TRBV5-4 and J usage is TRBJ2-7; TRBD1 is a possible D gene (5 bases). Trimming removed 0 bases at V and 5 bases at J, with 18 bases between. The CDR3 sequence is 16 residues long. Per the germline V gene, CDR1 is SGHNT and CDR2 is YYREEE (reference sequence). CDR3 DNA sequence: TGTGCCAGCAGCTTGGACGGCTGGCAGGGTCAAAACGAGCAGTACTTC. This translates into CASSLDGWQGQNEQYF.

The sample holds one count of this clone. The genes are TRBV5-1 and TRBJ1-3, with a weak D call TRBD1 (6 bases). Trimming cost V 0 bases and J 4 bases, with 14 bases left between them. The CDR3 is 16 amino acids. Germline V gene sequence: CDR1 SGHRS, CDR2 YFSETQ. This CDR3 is CASSLARQVKGNTIYF. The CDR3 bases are TGCGCCAGCAGCTTGGCCCGACAGGTCAAGGGAAACACCATATATTTT.

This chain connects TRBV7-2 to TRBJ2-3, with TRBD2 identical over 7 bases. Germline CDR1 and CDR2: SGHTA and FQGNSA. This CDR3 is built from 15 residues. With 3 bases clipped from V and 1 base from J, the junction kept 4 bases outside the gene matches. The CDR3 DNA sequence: TGTGCCAGCAGCTTTAAGGGAGGGGGCACAGATACGCAGTATTTT. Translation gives CASSFKGGGTDTQYF. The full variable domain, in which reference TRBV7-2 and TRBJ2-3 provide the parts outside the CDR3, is GAGVSQSPSNKVTEKGKDVELRCDPISGHTALYWYRQSLGQGLEFLIYFQGNSAPDKSGLPSDRFSAERTGGSVSTLTIQRTQQEDSAVYLCASSFKGGGTDTQYFGPGTRLTVL.

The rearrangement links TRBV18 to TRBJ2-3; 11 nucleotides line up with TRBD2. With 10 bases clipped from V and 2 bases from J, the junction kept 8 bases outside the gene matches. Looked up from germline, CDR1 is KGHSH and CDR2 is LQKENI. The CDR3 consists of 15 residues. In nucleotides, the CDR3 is TGTGCCACCAACATAGCGGGAGGGCACACAGATACGCAGTATTTT. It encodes CATNIAGGHTDTQYF.